This T cell receptor (beta chain) emerged from a study of T cell responses to AZD1222 COVID-19 vaccine. TCRdb keeps only in-frame clones here, not all; method: immunoSEQ multiplex PCR. Of fewer than 200,000 clones detected, roughly 92% appear once; the ten largest clones hold about 1.6%. The CDR3 sequence is 15 residues long. The specimen was peripheral blood, collected on day 0 of AZD1222 vaccination. This rearrangement joins TRBV21-1 to TRBJ1-5. TRBV21-1 is assigned pseudogene status. The TCR was taken from an adult in good health. CDR3 protein: CASSKVDTGYQPQHF. The CDR3 DNA reads as TGTGCCAGCAGCAAAGTTGACACGGGATATCAGCCCCAGCATTTT.